These 11 T cell receptor beta chains originate from one sample sequenced in a study of blood T cell repertoires in COVID-19. Profiled with immunoSEQ multiplex PCR; TCRdb holds only in-frame clones, not every one. Among some 87,000 clones, less than 85% were seen once, and the ten largest hold approximately 8.2%. The sequenced sample consisted of peripheral blood. Receptors originate from a man in his fifties who had recovered from COVID-19.

There are a few counts of this clone. J is TRBJ2-7 and V is TRBV7-2; weak D call: TRBD1 (6 bases). There are 15 residues in the CDR3. Germline V gene lookup returns CDR1 SGHTA and CDR2 FQGNSA. The V gene lost 5 bases and the J gene lost 1 base, with 15 bases spanning the gap. CDR3 sequence (DNA): TGTGCCAGCAGCCCTTCGTCGGACAGTTCCTACGAGCAGTACTTC. Protein sequence: CASSPSSDSSYEQYF.

The genes are TRBV10-3 and TRBJ1-3; 9 nucleotides line up with TRBD1. The CDR3 has 19 amino acids. Germline V gives CDR1 ENHRY, CDR2 SYGVKD. The J segment lost 0 bases and the V segment lost 8 bases, leaving 17 bases of the junction unmatched. The CDR3 here is CAIGGGGTGSSPSGNTIYF. CDR3 nucleotide sequence: TGTGCCATCGGGGGAGGCGGGACAGGGTCCTCCCCCTCTGGAAACACCATATATTTT.

This clone appeared a few times. The rearrangement joins TRBV19 to TRBJ1-1, with D possibly TRBD1 on 5 matching bases. V gave up 6 bases and J gave up 1 base, with 12 bases separating them. The CDR3 contains 14 residues. Germline V lookup: CDR1 LNHDA, CDR2 SQIVND (reference sequence). Here the CDR3 reads CASRSGTTNTEAFF. The CDR3 nucleotides read TGTGCCAGTAGATCGGGGACTACGAACACTGAAGCTTTCTTT. The full variable domain, rest sourced from reference TRBV19 and TRBJ1-1, is DGGITQSPKYLFRKEGQNVTLSCEQNLNHDAMYWYRQDPGQGLRLIYYSQIVNDFQKGDIAEGYSVSREKKESFPLTVTSAQKNPTAFYLCASRSGTTNTEAFFGQGTRLTVV.

The V gene is TRBV2, the J gene TRBJ2-7, with a possible D match to TRBD1 (6 bases). The CDR3 is made up of 13 amino acids. V lost 6 bases to trimming and J lost 0 bases, with 9 bases between them. Germline V gene lookup returns CDR1 SNHLY and CDR2 FYNNEI. CDR3 nucleotide sequence: TGTGCCAGCAGCGGACAGCCCTCCTACGAGCAGTACTTC. Amino acid sequence: CASSGQPSYEQYF.

This chain links TRBV7-2 with TRBJ1-2; maybe TRBD1 (6 bases). The length of the CDR3 is 14 residues. Germline assignment: CDR1 SGHTA and CDR2 FQGNSA. V lost 5 bases, J lost 5 bases, and 15 bases lay in between. CDR3 protein: CASSPSPDSYGYTF. The CDR3 nucleotides read TGTGCCAGCAGCCCCTCTCCGGACAGTTATGGCTACACCTTC.

This sequence joins TRBV19 and TRBJ1-1; D gene ambiguous. This CDR3 has 14 residues. Per germline, CDR1 LNHDA and CDR2 SQIVND (reference sequence). V was trimmed by 3 bases and J by 4 bases, leaving 12 bases between them. The CDR3 reads CASSISGFGTEAFF. The CDR3 bases are TGTGCCAGTAGTATTTCGGGGTTTGGCACTGAAGCTTTCTTT.

In its sample, this clone was seen a few times. The chain couples TRBV12-3 or TRBV12-4 to TRBJ1-4; no firm D call. The CDR3 extends over 13 amino acids. V was clipped by 0 bases and J by 8 bases, with 7 bases between them. CDR3 sequence: CASSLAPREKLFF. The CDR3 bases are TGTGCCAGCAGTTTAGCCCCCAGGGAAAAACTGTTTTTT.

The chain combines TRBV7-7 with TRBJ2-1; possibly TRBD1 for D (6 bases). The CDR3 contains 14 residues. The V gene's germline CDR1 is SSHAT and CDR2 FNYEAQ (reference sequence). The V and J ends lost 2 bases and 6 bases respectively, with 11 bases between them. CDR3 in DNA: TGTGCCAGCAGCTTATCGTCAGGGGCCAATGAGCAGTTCTTC. It yields the protein CASSLSSGANEQFF.

This chain connects TRBV19 to TRBJ1-4, with a possible D match to TRBD1 (5 bases). V lost 4 bases and J 4 bases, leaving 19 bases between the germline ends. CDR1 LNHDA and CDR2 SQIVND come from the germline V gene (reference sequence). The CDR3 covers 17 residues. As DNA, the CDR3 is TGTGCCAGTAGTAACACTCCAAAAGGGACTGTTAATGAAAAACTGTTTTTT. Its protein is CASSNTPKGTVNEKLFF.

The rearrangement joins TRBV5-6 to TRBJ2-3; the D is unclear. The germline V gene encodes CDR1 SGHDT and CDR2 YYEEEE. V was trimmed by 4 bases and J by 0 bases, leaving 12 bases between them. The CDR3 runs to 15 residues. CDR3 sequence (DNA): TGTGCCAGCAGCCCGGTAGCCCCTAGCACAGATACGCAGTATTTT. Residues: CASSPVAPSTDTQYF.

This clone was picked up many times. A junction end diverges from the germline sequence, so it may reflect a read error. This chain links TRBV6-5 with TRBJ2-7; D may be TRBD2 (5 bases). The CDR3 contains 13 residues. Germline CDR1 reads MNHEY; CDR2 reads SVGAGI. The CDR3 protein is CASSYSIDYPRRF. The CDR3 nucleotides read TGTGCCAGCAGTTACTCGATCGACTATCCCCGCCGCTTC.